This T cell receptor (beta chain) was sequenced in a study of response to subunit inactivated influenza vaccine. Study observations and caveats: Authors suggested few new T cells are recruited by each seasonal influenza vaccination.

In TCRdb, the RT-PCR reads were re-called with MiXCR into one record per CDR3 protein. This repertoire shows 600,000 to 850,000 distinct CDR3 sequences, approximately 14% found once; its top ten account for about 7.4%. V dropped 3 bases and J dropped 5; count of bases not matched to a gene: 7. Germline V CDR1 and CDR2: SGDLS, YYNGEE. This CDR3 contains 14 residues. This clonotype was recorded a few times. Its antigen is not identified. The sequencing here drew on PBMCs from blood, taken about 14 days before vaccination. This receptor was taken from a man between 45 and 60 years old who received an inactivated influenza vaccine. This sequence joins TRBV9 and TRBJ1-1; 7 nucleotides agree with TRBD1. The CDR3 loop reads CASSGIRGETEAFF. CDR3 sequence (DNA): TGTGCCAGCAGCGGAATCAGGGGGGAGACTGAAGCTTTCTTT.